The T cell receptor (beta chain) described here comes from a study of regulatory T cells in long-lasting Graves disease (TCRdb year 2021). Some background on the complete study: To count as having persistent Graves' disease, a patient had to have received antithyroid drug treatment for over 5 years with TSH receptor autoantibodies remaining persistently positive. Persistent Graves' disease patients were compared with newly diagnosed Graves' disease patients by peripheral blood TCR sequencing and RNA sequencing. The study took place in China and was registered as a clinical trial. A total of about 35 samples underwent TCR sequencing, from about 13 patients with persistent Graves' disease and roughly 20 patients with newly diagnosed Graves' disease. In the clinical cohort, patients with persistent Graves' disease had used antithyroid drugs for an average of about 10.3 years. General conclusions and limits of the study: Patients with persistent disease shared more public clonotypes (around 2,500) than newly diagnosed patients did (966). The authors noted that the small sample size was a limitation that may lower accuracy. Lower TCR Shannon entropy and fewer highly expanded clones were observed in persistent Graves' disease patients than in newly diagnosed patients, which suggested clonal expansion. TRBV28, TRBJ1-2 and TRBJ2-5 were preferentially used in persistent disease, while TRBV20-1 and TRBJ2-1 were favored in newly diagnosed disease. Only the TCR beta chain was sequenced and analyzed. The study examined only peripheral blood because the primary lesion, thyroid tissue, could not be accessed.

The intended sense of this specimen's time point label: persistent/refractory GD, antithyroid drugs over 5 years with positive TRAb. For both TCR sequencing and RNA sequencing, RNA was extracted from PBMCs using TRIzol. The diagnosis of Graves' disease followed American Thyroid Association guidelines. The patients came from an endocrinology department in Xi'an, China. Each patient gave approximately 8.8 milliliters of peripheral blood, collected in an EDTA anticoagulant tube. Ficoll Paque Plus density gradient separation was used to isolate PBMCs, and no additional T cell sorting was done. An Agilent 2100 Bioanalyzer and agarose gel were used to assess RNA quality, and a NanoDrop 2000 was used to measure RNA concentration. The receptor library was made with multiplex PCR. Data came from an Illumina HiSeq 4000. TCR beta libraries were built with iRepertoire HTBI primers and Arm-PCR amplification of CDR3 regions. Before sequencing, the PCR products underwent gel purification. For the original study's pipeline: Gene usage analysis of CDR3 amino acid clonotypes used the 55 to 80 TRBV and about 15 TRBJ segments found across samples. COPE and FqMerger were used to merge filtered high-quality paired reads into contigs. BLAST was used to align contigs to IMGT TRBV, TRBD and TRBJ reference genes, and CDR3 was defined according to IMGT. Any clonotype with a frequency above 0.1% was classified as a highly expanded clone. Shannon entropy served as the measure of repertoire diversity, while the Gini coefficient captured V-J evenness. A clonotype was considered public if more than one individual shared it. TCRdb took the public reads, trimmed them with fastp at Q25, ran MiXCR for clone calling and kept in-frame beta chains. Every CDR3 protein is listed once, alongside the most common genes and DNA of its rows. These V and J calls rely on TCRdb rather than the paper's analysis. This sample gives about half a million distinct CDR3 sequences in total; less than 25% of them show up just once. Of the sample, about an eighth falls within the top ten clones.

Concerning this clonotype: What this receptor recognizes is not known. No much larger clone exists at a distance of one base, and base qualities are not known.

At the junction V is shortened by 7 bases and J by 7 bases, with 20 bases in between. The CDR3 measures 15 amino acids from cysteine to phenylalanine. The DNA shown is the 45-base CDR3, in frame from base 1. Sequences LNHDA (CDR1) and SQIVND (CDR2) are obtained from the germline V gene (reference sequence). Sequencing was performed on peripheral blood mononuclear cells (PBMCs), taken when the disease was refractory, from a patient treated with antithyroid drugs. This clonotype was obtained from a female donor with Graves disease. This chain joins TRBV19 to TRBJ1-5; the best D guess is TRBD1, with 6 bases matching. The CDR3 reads CASTPGGAREQPQHF. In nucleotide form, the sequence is TGTGCCAGTACCCCTGGGGGGGCACGGGAACAGCCCCAGCATTTT.